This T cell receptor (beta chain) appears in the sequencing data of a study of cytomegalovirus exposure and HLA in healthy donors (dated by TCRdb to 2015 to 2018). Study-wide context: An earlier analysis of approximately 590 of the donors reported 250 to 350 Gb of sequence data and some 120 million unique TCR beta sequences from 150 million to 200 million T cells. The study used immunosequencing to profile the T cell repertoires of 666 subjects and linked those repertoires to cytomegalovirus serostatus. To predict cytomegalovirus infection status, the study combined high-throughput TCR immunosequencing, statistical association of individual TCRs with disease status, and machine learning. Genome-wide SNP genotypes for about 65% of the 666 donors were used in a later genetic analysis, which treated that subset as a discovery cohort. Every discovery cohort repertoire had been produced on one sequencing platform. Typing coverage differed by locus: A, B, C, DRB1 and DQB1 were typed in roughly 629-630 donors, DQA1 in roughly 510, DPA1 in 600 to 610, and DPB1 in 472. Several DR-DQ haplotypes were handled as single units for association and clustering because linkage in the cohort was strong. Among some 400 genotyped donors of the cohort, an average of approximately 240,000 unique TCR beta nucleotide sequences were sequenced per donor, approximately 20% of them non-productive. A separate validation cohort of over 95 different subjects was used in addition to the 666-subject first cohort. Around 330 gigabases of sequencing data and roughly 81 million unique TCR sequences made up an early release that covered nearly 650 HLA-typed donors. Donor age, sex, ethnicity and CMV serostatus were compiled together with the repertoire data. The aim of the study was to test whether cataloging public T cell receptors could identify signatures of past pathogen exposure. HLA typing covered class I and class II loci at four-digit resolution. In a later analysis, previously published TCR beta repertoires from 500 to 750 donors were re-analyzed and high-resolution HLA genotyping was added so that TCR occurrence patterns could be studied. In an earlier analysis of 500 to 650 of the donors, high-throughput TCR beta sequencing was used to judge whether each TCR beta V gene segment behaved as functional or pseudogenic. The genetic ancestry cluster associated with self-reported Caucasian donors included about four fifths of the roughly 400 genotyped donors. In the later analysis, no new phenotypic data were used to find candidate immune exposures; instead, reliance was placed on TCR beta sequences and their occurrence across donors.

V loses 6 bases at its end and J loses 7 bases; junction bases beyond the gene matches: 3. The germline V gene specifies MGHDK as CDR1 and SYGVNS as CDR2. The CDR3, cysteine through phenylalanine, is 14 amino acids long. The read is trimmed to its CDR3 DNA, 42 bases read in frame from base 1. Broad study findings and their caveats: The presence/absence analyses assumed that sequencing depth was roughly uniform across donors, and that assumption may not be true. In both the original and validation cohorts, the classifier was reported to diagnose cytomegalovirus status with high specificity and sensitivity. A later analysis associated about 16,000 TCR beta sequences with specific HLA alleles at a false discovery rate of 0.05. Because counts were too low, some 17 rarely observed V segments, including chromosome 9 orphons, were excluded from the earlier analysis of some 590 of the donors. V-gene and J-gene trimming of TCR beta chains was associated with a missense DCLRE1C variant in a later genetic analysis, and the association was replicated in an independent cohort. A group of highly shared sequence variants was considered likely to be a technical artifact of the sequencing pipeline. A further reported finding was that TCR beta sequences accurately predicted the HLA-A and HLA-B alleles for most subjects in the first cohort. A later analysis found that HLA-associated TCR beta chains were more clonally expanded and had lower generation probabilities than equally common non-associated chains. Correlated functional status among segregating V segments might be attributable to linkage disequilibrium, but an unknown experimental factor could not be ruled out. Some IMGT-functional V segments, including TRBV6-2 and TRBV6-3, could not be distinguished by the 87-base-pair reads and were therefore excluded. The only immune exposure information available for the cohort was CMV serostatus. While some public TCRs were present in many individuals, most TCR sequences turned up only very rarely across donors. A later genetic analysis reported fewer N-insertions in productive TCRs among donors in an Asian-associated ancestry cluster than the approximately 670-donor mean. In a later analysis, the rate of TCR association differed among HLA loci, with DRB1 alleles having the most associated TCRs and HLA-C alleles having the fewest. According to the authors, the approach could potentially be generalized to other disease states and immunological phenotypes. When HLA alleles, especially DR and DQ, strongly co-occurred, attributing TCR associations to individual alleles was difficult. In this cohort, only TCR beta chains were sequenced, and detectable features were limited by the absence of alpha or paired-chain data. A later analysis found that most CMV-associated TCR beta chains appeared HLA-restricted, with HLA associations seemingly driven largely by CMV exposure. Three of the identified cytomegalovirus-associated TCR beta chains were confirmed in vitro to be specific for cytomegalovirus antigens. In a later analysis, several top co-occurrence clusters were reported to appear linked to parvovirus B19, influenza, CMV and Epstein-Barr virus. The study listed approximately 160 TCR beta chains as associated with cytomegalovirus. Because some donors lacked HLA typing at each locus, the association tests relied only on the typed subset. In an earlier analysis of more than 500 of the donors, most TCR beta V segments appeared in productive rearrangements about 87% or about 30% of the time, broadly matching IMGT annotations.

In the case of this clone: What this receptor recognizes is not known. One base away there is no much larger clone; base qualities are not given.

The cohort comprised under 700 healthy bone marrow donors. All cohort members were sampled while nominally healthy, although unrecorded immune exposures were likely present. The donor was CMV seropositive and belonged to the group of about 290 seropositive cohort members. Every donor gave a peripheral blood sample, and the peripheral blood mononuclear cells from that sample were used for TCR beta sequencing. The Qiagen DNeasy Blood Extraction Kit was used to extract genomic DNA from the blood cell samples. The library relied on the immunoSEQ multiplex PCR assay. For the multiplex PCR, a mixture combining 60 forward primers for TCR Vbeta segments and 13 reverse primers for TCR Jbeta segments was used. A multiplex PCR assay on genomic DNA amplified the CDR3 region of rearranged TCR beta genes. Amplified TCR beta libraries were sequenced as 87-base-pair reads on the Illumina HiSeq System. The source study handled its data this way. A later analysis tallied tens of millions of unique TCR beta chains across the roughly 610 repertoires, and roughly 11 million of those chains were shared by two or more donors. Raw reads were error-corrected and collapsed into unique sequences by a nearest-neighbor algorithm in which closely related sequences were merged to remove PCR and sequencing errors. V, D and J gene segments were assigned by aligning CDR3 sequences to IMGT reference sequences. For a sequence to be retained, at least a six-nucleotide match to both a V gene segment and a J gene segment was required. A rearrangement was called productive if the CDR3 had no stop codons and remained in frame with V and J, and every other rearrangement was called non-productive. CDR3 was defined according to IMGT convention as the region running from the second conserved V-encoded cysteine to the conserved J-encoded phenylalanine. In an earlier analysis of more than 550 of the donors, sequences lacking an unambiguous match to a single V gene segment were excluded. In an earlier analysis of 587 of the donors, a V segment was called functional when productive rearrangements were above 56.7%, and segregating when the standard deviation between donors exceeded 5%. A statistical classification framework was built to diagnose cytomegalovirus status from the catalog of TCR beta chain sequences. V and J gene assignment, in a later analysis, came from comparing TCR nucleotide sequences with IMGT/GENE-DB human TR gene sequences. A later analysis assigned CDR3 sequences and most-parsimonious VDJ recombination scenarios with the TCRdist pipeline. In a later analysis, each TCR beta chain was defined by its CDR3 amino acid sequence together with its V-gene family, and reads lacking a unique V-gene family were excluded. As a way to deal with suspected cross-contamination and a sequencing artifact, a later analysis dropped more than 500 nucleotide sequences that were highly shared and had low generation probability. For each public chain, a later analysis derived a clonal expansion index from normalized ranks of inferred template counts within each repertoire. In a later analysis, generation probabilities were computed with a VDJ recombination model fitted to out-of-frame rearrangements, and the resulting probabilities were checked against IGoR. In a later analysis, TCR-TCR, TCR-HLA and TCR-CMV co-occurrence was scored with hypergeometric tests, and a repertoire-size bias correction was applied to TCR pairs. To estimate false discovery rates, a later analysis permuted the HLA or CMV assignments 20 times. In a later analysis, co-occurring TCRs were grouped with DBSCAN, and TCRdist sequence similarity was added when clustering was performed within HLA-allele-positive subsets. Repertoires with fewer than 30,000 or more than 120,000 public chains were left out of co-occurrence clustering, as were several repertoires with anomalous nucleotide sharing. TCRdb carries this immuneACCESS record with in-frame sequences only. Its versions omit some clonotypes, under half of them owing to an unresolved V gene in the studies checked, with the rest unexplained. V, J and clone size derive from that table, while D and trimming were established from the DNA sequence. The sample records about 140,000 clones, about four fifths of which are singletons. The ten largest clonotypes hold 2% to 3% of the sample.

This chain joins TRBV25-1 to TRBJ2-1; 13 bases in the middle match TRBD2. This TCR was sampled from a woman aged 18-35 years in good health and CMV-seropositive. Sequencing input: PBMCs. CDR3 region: CASRTSGGLNEQFF. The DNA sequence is TGTGCCAGCAGGACTAGCGGGGGGCTTAATGAGCAGTTCTTC.